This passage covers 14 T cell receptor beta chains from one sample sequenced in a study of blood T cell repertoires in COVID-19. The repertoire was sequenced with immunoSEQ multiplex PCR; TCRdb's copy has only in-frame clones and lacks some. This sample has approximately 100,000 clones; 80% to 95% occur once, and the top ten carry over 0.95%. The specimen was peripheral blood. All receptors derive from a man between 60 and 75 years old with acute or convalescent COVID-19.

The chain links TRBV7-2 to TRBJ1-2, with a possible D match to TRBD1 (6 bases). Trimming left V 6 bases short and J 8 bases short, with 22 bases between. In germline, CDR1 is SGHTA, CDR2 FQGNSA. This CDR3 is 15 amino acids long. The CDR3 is CASSPTTPGVGGYTF. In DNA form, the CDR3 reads TGTGCCAGCAGTCCCACAACTCCAGGGGTAGGGGGCTACACCTTC.

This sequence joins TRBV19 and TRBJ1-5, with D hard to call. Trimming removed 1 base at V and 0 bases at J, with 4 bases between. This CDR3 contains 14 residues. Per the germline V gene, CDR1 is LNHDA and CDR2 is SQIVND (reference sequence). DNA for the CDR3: TGTGCCAGTAGTATAGCCAATAGCAATCAGCCCCAGCATTTT. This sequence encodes CASSIANSNQPQHF.

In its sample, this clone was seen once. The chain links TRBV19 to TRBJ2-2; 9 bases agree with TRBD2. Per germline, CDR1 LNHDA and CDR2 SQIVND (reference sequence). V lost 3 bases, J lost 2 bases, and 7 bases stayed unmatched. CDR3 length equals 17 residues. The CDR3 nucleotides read TGTGCCAGTAGTATTTTCCTAGCGGGGCATAACACCGGGGAGCTGTTTTTT. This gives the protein CASSIFLAGHNTGELFF.

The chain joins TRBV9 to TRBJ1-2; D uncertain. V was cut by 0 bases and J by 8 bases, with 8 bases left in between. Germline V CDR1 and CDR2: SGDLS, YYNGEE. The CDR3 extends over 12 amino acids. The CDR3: CASSVVSGGYTF. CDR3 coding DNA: TGTGCCAGCAGCGTAGTTTCGGGAGGCTACACCTTC.

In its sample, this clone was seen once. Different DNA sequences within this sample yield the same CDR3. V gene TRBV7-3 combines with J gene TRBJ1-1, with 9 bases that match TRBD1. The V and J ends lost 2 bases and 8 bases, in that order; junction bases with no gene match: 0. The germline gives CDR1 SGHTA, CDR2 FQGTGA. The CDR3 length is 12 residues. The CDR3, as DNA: TGTGCCAGCAGCTTAGGGACAGGGGAAGCTTTCTTT. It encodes CASSLGTGEAFF.

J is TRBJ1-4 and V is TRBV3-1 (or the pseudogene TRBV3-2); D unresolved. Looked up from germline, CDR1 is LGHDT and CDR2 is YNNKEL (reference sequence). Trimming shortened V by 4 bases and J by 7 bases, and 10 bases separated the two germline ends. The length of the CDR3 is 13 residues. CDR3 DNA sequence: TGTGCCAGCAGCCTCTATAATGGTGAAAAACTGTTTTTT. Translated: CASSLYNGEKLFF.

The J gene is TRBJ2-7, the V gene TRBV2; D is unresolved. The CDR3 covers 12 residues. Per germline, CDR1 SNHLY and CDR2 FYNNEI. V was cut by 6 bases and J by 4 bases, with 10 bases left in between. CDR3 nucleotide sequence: TGTGCCAGCAGCCAGGTGGGTTACGAGCAGTACGTC. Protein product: CASSQVGYEQYV.

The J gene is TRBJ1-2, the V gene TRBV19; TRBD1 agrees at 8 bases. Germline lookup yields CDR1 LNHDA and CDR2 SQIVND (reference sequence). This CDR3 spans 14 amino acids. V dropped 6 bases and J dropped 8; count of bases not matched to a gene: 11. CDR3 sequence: CASSTQATGVGYTF. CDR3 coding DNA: TGTGCCAGTAGCACCCAGGCGACAGGGGTCGGCTACACCTTC.

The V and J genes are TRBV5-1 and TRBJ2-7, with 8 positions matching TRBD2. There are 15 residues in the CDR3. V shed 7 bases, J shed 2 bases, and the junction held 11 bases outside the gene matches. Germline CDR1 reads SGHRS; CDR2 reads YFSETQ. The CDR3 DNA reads TGCGCCAGCTCCCGGTGGGCGGGAGGAACCTACGAGCAGTACGTC. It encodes CASSRWAGGTYEQYV.

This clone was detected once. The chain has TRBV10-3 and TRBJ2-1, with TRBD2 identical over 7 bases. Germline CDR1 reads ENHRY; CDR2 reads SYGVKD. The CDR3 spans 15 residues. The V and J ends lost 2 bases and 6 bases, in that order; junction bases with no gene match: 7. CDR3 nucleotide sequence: TGTGCCATCAGTGAGCCGGGACTACCGGCCAATGAGCAGTTCTTC. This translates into CAISEPGLPANEQFF.

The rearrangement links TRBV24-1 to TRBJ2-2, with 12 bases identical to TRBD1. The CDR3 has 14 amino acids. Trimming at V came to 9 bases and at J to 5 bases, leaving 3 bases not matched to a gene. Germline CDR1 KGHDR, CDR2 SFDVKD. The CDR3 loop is CATGTGGRTGELFF. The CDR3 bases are TGTGCCACCGGGACAGGGGGCCGAACCGGGGAGCTGTTTTTT.

The CDR3 region is CASSPTGYRTDTQYF. For the CDR3, the DNA is TGTGCCAGCAGCCCAACAGGGTACCGCACAGATACGCAGTATTTT. V gene TRBV5-4 combines with J gene TRBJ2-3; tentatively, D is TRBD1 (6 bases). With 4 bases removed from V and 1 base from J, the gap between germline ends came to 13 bases. The CDR3 is made up of 15 amino acids. Looked up from germline, CDR1 is SGHNT and CDR2 is YYREEE (reference sequence).

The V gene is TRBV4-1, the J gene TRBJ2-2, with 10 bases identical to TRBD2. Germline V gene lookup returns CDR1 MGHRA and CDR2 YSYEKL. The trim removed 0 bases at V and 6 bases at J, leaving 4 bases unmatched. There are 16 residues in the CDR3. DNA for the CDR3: TGCGCCAGCAGCCAAGAAACCGGGACTAGCGCCGGGGAGCTGTTTTTT. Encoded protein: CASSQETGTSAGELFF.

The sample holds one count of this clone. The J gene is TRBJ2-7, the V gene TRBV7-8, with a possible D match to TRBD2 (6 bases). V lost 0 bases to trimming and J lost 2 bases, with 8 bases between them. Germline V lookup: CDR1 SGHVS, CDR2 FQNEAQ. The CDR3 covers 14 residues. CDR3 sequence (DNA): TGTGCCAGCAGCTTAGCATCGGGGGCCTACGAGCAGTACGTC. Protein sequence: CASSLASGAYEQYV.